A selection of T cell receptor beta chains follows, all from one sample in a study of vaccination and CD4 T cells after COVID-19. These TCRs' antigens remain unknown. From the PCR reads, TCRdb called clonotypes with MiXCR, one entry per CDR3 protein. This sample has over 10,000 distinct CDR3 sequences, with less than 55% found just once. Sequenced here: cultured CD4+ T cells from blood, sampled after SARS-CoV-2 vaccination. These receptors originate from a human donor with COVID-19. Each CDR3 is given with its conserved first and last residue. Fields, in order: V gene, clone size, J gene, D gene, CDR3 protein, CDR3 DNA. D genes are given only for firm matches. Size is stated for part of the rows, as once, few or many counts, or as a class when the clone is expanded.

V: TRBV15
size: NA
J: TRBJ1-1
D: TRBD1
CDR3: CATSFRQGLWAFF
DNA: TGTGCCACCAGCTTTCGACAGGGGCTGTGGGCTTTCTTT

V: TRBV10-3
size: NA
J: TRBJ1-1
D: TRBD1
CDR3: CAANDRTGDWNTEAFF
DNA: TGTGCCGCGAACGACCGTACAGGGGACTGGAACACTGAAGCTTTCTTT

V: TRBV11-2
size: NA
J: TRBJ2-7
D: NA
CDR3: CASSLVGYEQYF
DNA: TGTGCCAGCAGCTTAGTCGGTTACGAGCAGTACTTC

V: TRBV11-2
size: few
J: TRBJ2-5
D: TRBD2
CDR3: CASSAGLAETQYF
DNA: TGTGCCAGCAGCGCCGGACTAGCTGAGACCCAGTACTTC

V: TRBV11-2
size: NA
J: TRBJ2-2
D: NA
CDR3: CASSLARAGELFF
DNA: TGTGCCAGCAGCTTAGCCCGTGCCGGGGAGCTGTTTTTT

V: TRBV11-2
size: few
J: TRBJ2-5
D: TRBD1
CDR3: CASSPNRDRGGTQYF
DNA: TGTGCCAGCAGCCCCAACCGGGACAGGGGGGGGACCCAGTACTTC

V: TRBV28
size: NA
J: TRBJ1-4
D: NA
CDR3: CASRAGGAVEKLFF
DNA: TGTGCCAGCAGGGCGGGAGGGGCGGTTGAAAAACTGTTTTTT

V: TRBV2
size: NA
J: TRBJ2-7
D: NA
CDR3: CASRNRRTDYEQYF
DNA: TGTGCCAGCAGGAACCGACGTACCGACTACGAGCAGTACTTC

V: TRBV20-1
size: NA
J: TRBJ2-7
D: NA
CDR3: CSARPGVGSFEQYF
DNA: TGCAGTGCTAGACCGGGAGTCGGCTCGTTCGAGCAGTACTTC

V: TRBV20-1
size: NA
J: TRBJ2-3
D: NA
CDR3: CSARRGQTSTDTQYF
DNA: TGCAGTGCTCGCCGGGGGCAGACTAGCACAGATACGCAGTATTTT

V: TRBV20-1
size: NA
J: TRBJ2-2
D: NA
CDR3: CSARDGTNTGELFF
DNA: TGCAGTGCCAGGGACGGAACGAACACCGGGGAGCTGTTTTTT

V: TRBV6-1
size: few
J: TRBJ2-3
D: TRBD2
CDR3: CASSGIDRGLAGGLTDTQYF
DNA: TGTGCCAGCAGTGGAATAGACAGGGGATTAGCGGGGGGCCTCACAGATACGCAGTATTTT

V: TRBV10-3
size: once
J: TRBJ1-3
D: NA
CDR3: CAIGNRDFGSGNTIYF
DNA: TGTGCCATCGGGAACAGGGACTTCGGCTCTGGAAACACCATATATTTT

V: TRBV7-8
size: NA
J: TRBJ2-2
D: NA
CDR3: CASSLSWGPNTGELFF
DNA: TGTGCCAGCAGCCTAAGCTGGGGGCCTAACACCGGGGAGCTGTTTTTT

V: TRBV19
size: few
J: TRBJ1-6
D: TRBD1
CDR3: CASSIDGTGYNSPLHF
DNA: TGTGCCAGTAGTATAGATGGGACAGGATATAATTCACCCCTCCACTTT

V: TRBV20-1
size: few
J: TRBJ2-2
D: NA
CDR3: CSARSGRFANTGELFF
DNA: TGCAGTGCTAGATCTGGACGGTTCGCGAACACCGGGGAGCTGTTTTTT

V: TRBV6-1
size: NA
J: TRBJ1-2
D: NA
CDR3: CASSGGGWLGYTF
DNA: TGTGCCAGCAGTGGGGGCGGGTGGCTTGGCTACACCTTC

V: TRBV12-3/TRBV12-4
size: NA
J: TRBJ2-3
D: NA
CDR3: CASSYGGDTQYF
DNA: TGTGCCAGCAGTTACGGCGGGGATACGCAGTATTTT

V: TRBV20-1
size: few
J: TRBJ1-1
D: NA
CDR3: CSARAERDTEAFF
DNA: TGCAGTGCTAGAGCTGAGAGAGACACTGAAGCTTTCTTT

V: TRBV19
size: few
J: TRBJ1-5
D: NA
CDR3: CASSTTSPLNQPQHF
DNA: TGTGCCAGTAGCACCACCAGTCCCCTCAATCAGCCCCAGCATTTT

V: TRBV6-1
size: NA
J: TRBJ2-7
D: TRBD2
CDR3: CASREGRGGYEQYF
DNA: TGTGCCTCGCGTGAAGGGCGGGGGGGCTACGAGCAGTACTTC

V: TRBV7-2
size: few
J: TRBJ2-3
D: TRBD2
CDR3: CASSLVSPAGGADTQYF
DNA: TGTGCCAGCAGCTTAGTTTCTCCAGCGGGGGGGGCAGATACGCAGTATTTT

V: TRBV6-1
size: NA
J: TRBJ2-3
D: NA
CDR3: CASSDLFGTGDPPDTQYF
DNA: TGTGCCAGCAGTGATCTCTTCGGGACGGGGGACCCTCCTGATACGCAGTATTTT

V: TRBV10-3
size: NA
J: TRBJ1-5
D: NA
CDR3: CAISPTGVGNQPQHF
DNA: TGTGCCATCAGTCCGACAGGAGTTGGCAATCAGCCCCAGCATTTT

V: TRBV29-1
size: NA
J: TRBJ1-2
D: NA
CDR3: CSVAGSGYTF
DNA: TGCAGCGTCGCCGGGAGCGGCTACACCTTC

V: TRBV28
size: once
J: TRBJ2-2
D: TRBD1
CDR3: CASSPGGHPNTGELFF
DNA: TGTGCCAGCAGTCCAGGGGGACATCCGAACACCGGGGAGCTGTTTTTT

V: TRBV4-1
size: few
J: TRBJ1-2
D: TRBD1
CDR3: CASSQLTGGDASYTF
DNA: TGCGCCAGCAGCCAGCTGACAGGGGGCGATGCCAGCTACACCTTC

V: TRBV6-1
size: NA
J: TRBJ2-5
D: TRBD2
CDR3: CASGGRGVQETQYF
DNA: TGTGCCAGCGGGGGGCGGGGGGTTCAAGAGACCCAGTACTTC

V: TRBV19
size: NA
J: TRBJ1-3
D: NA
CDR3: CASSILGNTIYF
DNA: TGTGCCAGTAGTATCTTGGGAAACACCATATATTTT

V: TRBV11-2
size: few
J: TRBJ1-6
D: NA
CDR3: CASSLGGGLHF
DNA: TGTGCCAGCAGCTTAGGCGGTGGGCTCCACTTT

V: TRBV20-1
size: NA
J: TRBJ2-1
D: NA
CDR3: CSARTLSGADEQFF
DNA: TGCAGTGCTAGGACATTATCCGGAGCGGATGAGCAGTTCTTC

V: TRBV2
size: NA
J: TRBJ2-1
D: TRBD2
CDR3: CASSPGTSGFYEQFF
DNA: TGTGCCAGCAGTCCCGGGACTAGCGGGTTCTATGAGCAGTTCTTC

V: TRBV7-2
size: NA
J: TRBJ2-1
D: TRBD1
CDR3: CASSLQFRGQGAVNEQFF
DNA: TGTGCCAGCAGCTTACAGTTTCGGGGACAGGGGGCGGTTAATGAGCAGTTCTTC

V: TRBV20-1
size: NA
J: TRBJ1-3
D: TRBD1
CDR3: CSASDEAGTGTGNTIYF
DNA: TGCAGTGCTAGCGACGAGGCCGGGACAGGGACTGGAAACACCATATATTTT

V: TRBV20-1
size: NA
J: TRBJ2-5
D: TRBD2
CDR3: CSAKSGGQETQYF
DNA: TGCAGTGCTAAGAGCGGGGGACAAGAGACCCAGTACTTC

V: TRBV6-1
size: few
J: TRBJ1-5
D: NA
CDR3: CASSRVWGGNDQPQHF
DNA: TGTGCCAGCAGTAGAGTTTGGGGGGGAAATGACCAGCCCCAGCATTTT

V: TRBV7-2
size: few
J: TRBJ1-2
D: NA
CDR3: CASSLIGKDGYTF
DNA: TGTGCCAGCAGCTTAATCGGGAAGGATGGCTACACCTTC

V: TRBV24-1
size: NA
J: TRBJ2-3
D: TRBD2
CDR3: CATSDLPPLAGGSTDTQYF
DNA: TGTGCCACCAGTGATTTGCCACCCCTAGCGGGGGGTAGCACAGATACGCAGTATTTT

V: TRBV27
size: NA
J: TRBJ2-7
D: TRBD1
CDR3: CASSLFAGQGILEQYF
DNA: TGTGCCAGCAGTTTGTTCGCCGGACAGGGAATCCTCGAGCAGTACTTC

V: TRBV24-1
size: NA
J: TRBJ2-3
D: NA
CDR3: CATSDLRDTQYF
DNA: TGTGCCACCAGTGATTTGCGCGATACGCAGTATTTT

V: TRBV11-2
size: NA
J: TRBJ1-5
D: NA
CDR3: CASSFSDSNQPQHF
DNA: TGTGCCAGCAGCTTCTCAGATAGCAATCAGCCCCAGCATTTT

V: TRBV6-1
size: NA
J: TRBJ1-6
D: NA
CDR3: CASREGKNSPLHF
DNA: TGTGCCAGCAGGGAGGGTAAGAATTCACCCCTCCACTTT

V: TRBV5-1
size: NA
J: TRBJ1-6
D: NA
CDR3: CASRAVGNSPLHF
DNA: TGCGCCAGCAGGGCGGTGGGAAATTCACCCCTCCACTTT

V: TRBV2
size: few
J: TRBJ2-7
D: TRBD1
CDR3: CASNPDRVEQYF
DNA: TGTGCCAGCAACCCCGACAGGGTCGAGCAGTACTTC

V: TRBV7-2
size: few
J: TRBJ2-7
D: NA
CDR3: CASGRGEQYF
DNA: TGTGCCAGCGGCCGGGGCGAGCAGTACTTC

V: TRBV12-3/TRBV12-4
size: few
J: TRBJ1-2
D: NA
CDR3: CASSFNYGYTF
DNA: TGTGCCAGCAGTTTTAACTATGGCTACACCTTC

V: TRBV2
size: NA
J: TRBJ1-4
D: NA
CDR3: CASSELGHNEKLFF
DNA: TGTGCCAGCAGTGAATTGGGCCATAATGAAAAACTGTTTTTT

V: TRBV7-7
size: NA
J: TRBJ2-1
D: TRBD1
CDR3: CASSLDRGREQFF
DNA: TGTGCTAGCAGCTTAGACAGGGGCCGTGAGCAGTTCTTC

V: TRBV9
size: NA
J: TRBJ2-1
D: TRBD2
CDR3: CASSVESGTRPLF
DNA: TGTGCCAGCAGCGTAGAAAGCGGGACGAGACCGCTCTTC

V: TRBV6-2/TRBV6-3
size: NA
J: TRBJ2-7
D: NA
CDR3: CASSQTLFYEQYF
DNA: TGTGCCAGCAGCCAAACACTCTTCTACGAGCAGTACTTC

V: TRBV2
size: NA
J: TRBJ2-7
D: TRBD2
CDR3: CATGLAGSYEQYF
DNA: TGTGCCACCGGACTAGCGGGCTCCTACGAGCAGTACTTC

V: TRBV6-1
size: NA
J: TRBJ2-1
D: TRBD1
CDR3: CASNMQGANEQFF
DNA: TGTGCCAGCAACATGCAGGGGGCCAATGAGCAGTTCTTC